The table lists the clone carrying this T cell receptor (beta chain) with many counts. Its target is unknown. These data originate in a study of T cell repertoires in cytomegalovirus infection. Study results and limitations: Cumulative frequency of public TCR beta families picked out carriers of CMV plus the relevant HLA. HLA-C-restricted TCR beta clonotypes specific for CMV led the ex vivo response.

Via MiXCR, TCRdb re-called the reads, giving one row per CDR3 protein. The profile shows approximately 500,000 distinct CDR3 sequences, about 10% of them singletons. The CDR3 totals 12 residues. Trimming removed 0 bases at V and 5 bases at J, with 3 bases between. Per germline, CDR1 LNHNV and CDR2 YYDKDF (reference sequence). The source material was PBMCs. The rearrangement joins TRBV15 to TRBJ2-3; D gene uncertain. The receptor comes from a human donor in good health (CMV status not recorded). Some clones in this sample may be carry-over from other donors' samples. CDR3 amino acids: CATSRDKDTQYF. CDR3 DNA: TGTGCCACCAGCAGAGATAAAGATACGCAGTATTTT.